Listed below are T cell receptor beta chains from one sample, sequenced in a study of T cells after yellow fever vaccination. TCRdb recomputed calls from the 5' RACE reads with MiXCR, one row per CDR3 protein. This sample has more than 95,000 distinct CDR3 sequences; about 15% occur once, and the top ten carry about 42%. The specimen comprised CD8+ T cells sorted from PBMCs, sampled 5 days after the yellow fever booster vaccination. Source of these receptors: a man younger than 35 who received the YFV17D yellow fever vaccine. Each CDR3 is given with its conserved first and last residue. Fields, in order: V gene, J gene, clone size, D gene, CDR3 protein, CDR3 DNA. A D gene is named only where the DNA matches it firmly. Clone size appears in some rows only: once, few, many, or a class for an expanded clone.

v_call: TRBV25-1; j_call: TRBJ2-1; clone_size: few; d_call: .; cdr3_aa: CASSEFQGLSVDEQFF; cdr3_nt: TGTGCCAGCAGTGAATTTCAGGGGCTCTCTGTGGATGAGCAGTTCTTC
v_call: TRBV6-5; j_call: TRBJ2-3; clone_size: .; d_call: TRBD1; cdr3_aa: CASSYSTGVDTQYF; cdr3_nt: TGTGCCAGCAGTTATTCTACAGGGGTAGATACGCAGTATTTT
v_call: TRBV2; j_call: TRBJ2-7; clone_size: few; d_call: .; cdr3_aa: CASSEEGEAYEQYF; cdr3_nt: TGTGCCAGTTCAGAGGAGGGGGAGGCCTACGAGCAGTACTTC
v_call: TRBV6-6; j_call: TRBJ1-6; clone_size: few; d_call: .; cdr3_aa: CASSYGWSSYNSPLHF; cdr3_nt: TGTGCCAGCAGTTACGGGTGGAGCTCCTATAATTCACCCCTCCACTTT
v_call: TRBV5-6; j_call: TRBJ1-1; clone_size: .; d_call: .; cdr3_aa: CASSSTRSAFF; cdr3_nt: TGTGCCAGCAGCTCCACGCGATCCGCTTTCTTT
v_call: TRBV5-1; j_call: TRBJ1-2; clone_size: .; d_call: TRBD1; cdr3_aa: CASSQDRGLAREGYTF; cdr3_nt: TGCGCCAGCAGCCAGGACAGGGGGCTTGCCCGAGAAGGCTACACCTTC
v_call: TRBV15; j_call: TRBJ2-7; clone_size: .; d_call: .; cdr3_aa: CATSRGPSSYEQYF; cdr3_nt: TGTGCCACCAGCAGAGGCCCAAGCTCCTACGAGCAGTACTTC
v_call: TRBV24-1; j_call: TRBJ2-3; clone_size: .; d_call: .; cdr3_aa: CATSAGNERDTQYF; cdr3_nt: TGTGCCACCAGTGCCGGTAATGAGCGAGATACGCAGTATTTT
v_call: TRBV29-1; j_call: TRBJ1-2; clone_size: .; d_call: TRBD1; cdr3_aa: CSAVGTVGYGYTF; cdr3_nt: TGCAGCGCTGTGGGGACAGTCGGTTATGGCTACACCTTC
v_call: TRBV6-5; j_call: TRBJ2-7; clone_size: few; d_call: .; cdr3_aa: CASSPGNGDEQYF; cdr3_nt: TGTGCCAGCAGCCCCGGGAATGGGGACGAGCAGTACTTC